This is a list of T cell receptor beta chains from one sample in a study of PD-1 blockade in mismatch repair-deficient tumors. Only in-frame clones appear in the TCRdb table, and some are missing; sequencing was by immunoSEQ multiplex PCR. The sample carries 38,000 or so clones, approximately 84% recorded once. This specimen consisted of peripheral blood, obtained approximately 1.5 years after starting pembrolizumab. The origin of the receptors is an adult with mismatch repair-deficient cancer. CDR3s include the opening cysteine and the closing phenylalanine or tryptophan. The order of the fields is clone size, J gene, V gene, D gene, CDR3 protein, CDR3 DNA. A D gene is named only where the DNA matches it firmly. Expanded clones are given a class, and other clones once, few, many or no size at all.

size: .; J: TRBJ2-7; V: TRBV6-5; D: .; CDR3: CASSWGLGSYEQYF; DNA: TGTGCCAGCAGTTGGGGACTCGGTTCCTACGAGCAGTACTTC
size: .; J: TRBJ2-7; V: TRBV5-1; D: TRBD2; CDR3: CASSNTGTSVYEQYF; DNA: TGCGCCAGCAGTAACACCGGGACTAGCGTTTACGAGCAGTACTTC
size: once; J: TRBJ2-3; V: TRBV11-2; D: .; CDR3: CASSSELADTQYF; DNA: TGTGCCAGCAGCTCGGAATTGGCAGATACGCAGTATTTT
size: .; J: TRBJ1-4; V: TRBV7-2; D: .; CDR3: CASSPTGKNEKLFF; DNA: TGTGCCAGCAGCCCCACAGGGAAAAATGAAAAACTGTTTTTT
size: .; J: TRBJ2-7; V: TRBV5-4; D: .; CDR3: CASSVDSYEQYF; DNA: TGTGCCAGCAGCGTGGACAGCTACGAGCAGTACTTC
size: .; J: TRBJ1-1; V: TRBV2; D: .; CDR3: CASTGDFDTEAFF; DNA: TGTGCCAGCACAGGAGACTTTGACACTGAAGCTTTCTTT
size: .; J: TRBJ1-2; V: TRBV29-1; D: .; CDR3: CSVEESNYGYTF; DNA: TGCAGCGTTGAAGAAAGTAACTATGGCTACACCTTC
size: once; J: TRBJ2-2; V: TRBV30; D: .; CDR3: CAWSVGMNTGELFF; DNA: TGTGCCTGGAGTGTGGGGATGAACACCGGGGAGCTGTTTTTT
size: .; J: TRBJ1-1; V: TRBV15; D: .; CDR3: CATSRVGGLNPRDTEAFF; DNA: TGTGCCACCAGCAGAGTGGGGGGACTAAACCCTAGGGACACTGAAGCTTTCTTT
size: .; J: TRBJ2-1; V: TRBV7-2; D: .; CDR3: CASSLATSSYNEQFF; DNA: TGTGCCAGCAGCTTAGCAACGAGCTCCTACAATGAGCAGTTCTTC
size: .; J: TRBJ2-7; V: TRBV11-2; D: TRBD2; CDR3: CASSLGKGREGRWTYEQYF; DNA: TGTGCCAGCAGCTTAGGAAAAGGGCGGGAGGGCCGGTGGACCTACGAGCAGTACTTC
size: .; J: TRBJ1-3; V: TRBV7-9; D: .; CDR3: CASSWEAGNTIYF; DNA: TGTGCCAGCAGTTGGGAAGCTGGAAACACCATATATTTT
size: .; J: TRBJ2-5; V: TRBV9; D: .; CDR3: CASSALSDQETQYF; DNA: TGTGCCAGCAGCGCATTGAGCGATCAAGAGACCCAGTACTTC
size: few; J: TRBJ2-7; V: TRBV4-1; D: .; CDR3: CASSQGNGYEQYF; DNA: TGCGCCAGCAGCCAAGGGAATGGATACGAGCAGTACTTC
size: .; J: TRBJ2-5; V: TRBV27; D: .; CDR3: CASRKGGLRETQYF; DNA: TGTGCCAGCAGGAAAGGGGGGCTTCGGGAGACCCAGTACTTC
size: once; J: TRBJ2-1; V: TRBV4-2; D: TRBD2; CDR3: CASSQASGRAMFF; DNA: TGTGCCAGCAGCCAGGCTAGCGGGAGGGCCATGTTCTTC
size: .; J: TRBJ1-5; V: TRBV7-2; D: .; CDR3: CASSTHSNQPQHF; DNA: TGTGCCAGCAGCACCCATAGCAATCAGCCCCAGCATTTT
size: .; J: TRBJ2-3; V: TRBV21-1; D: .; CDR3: CASNNSDTQYF; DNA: TGTGCCAGCAATAACTCAGATACGCAGTATTTT
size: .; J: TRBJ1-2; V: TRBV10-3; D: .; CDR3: CAISELLGAEALGGYTF; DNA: TGTGCCATCAGTGAGTTATTGGGTGCGGAGGCGCTCGGTGGCTACACCTTC
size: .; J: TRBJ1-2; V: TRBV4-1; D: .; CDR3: CASSQDWGRESGYTF; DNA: TGCGCCAGCAGCCAAGATTGGGGGCGTGAGAGTGGCTACACCTTC
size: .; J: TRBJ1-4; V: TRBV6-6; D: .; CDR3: CASTIQGVTNEKLFF; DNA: TGTGCCAGCACAATACAGGGAGTCACTAATGAAAAACTGTTTTTT
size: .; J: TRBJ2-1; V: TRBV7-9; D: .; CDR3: CASSQLGTGRNNEQFF; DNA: TGTGCCAGCAGTCAACTCGGGACTGGTAGGAACAATGAGCAGTTCTTC
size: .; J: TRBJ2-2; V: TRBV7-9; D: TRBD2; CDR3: CASSPRENSGSAGELFF; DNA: TGTGCCAGCAGCCCCCGGGAGAATAGCGGGAGCGCCGGGGAGCTGTTTTTT
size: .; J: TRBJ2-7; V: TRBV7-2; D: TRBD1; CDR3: CASSLGTGLGEQYF; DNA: TGTGCCAGCAGCTTAGGGACAGGGTTGGGAGAGCAGTACTTC
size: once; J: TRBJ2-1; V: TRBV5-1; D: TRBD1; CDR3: CASSPTDRGDEQFF; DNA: TGCGCCAGCAGCCCAACGGACAGGGGTGATGAGCAGTTCTTC
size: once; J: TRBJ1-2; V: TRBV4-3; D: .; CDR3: CASSPREDYGYTF; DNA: TGCGCCAGCAGCCCCCGGGAGGACTATGGCTACACCTTC
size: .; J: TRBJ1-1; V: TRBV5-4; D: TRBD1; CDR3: CASRPQGVKTEAFF; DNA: TGTGCCAGCAGACCCCAGGGGGTTAAAACTGAAGCTTTCTTT
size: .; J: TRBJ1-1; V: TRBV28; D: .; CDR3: CASSFNGGMNTEAFF; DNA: TGTGCCAGCAGTTTTAACGGGGGCATGAACACTGAAGCTTTCTTT
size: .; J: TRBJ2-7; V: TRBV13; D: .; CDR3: CASSLGEDVNYEQYF; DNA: TGTGCCAGCAGCCTCGGTGAGGACGTTAACTACGAGCAGTACTTC
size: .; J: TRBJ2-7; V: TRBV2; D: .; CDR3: CASSETVEQYF; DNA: TGTGCCAGCAGTGAGACGGTCGAGCAGTACTTC
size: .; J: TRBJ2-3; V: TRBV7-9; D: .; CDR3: CASSLDAPDTQYF; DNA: TGTGCCAGCAGCTTAGACGCACCAGATACGCAGTATTTT
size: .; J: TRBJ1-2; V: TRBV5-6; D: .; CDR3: CASSLVTGRSYGYTF; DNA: TGTGCCAGCAGCTTGGTCACAGGGCGTAGCTATGGCTACACCTTC
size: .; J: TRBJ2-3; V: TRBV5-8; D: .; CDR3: CASSRDSTDTQYF; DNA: TGTGCCAGCAGCAGGGACAGCACAGATACGCAGTATTTT
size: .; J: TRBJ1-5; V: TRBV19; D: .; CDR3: CASSSRVSHQPQHF; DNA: TGTGCCAGTAGTAGCAGGGTTTCGCATCAGCCCCAGCATTTT
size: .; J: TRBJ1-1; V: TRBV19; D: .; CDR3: CASSIIWGRTEAFF; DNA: TGTGCCAGTAGTATCATCTGGGGGCGGACTGAAGCTTTCTTT
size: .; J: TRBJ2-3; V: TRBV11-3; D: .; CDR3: CASSPLVGFGTDTQYF; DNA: TGTGCCAGCAGCCCCTTGGTTGGTTTTGGCACAGATACGCAGTATTTT
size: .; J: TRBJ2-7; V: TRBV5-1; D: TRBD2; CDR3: CASSRTSGSYEQYF; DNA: TGCGCCAGCAGCAGAACTAGCGGGAGTTACGAGCAGTACTTC
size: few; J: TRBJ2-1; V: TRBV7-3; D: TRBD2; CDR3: CASRSAGAGTYNEQFF; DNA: TGTGCCAGCAGATCCGCCGGAGCGGGGACCTACAATGAGCAGTTCTTC
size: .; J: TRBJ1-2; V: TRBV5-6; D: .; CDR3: CASSLARPYGYTF; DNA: TGTGCCAGCAGCTTGGCCCGACCCTATGGCTACACCTTC
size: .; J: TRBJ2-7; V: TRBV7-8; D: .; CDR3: CASSLVSYEQYF; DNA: TGTGCCAGCAGCTTGGTGAGCTACGAGCAGTACTTC